What follows are 29 T cell receptor beta chains derived from one specimen sequenced in a study of cytomegalovirus exposure and HLA in healthy donors. PCR primers comprised 60 Vbeta and 13 Jbeta primers. This table comes from immunoSEQ multiplex PCR, and its TCRdb copy is limited to in-frame clones, with some not included. The sample lists about 260,000 clones, about four fifths occurring once. The specimen sequenced was PBMCs. The receptors originated from a woman in her 40s in good health and CMV-seropositive.

The rearrangement links TRBV28 to TRBJ1-5; 9 nucleotides agree with TRBD1. CDR3 length equals 20 residues. After removal of 6 bases from V and 4 bases from J, the junction contained 22 bases not matched to a gene. Germline V CDR1 and CDR2: MDHEN, SYDVKM. The CDR3 DNA reads TGTGCCAGCAGCCAAATACCCGGGACAGGGAGCAGGGTAGGGAATCAGCCCCAGCATTTT. It is translated as CASSQIPGTGSRVGNQPQHF.

The chain joins TRBV28 to TRBJ1-1; no firm D call. V was trimmed by 7 bases and J by 4 bases, leaving 7 bases between them. This CDR3 region has 11 residues. Germline CDR1 reads MDHEN; CDR2 reads SYDVKM. Written as DNA, the CDR3 is TGTGCCAGCAAACTTGGCACTGAAGCTTTCTTT. Amino acids: CASKLGTEAFF.

The CDR3 sequence: CASSLSNDRNTEAFF. For the CDR3, the DNA is TGTGCCAGCAGTTTATCCAATGACAGGAACACTGAAGCTTTCTTT. The genes are TRBV28 and TRBJ1-1; D might be TRBD1 (5 bases). Germline V CDR1 and CDR2: MDHEN, SYDVKM. Trimming shortened V by 1 base and J by 1 base, and 10 bases separated the two germline ends. The CDR3 contains 15 residues.

CDR3 loop: CAWSVLLQGGVEQYF. CDR3 DNA: TGTGCCTGGAGTGTACTTTTGCAGGGGGGAGTCGAGCAGTACTTC. The V gene is TRBV30, the J gene TRBJ2-7; the D gene is possibly TRBD1 (7 bases). Germline loops: CDR1 GTSNPN, CDR2 SVGIG (reference sequence). This CDR3 is built from 15 residues. V lost 0 bases, J lost 6 bases, and 18 bases lay in between.

The gene calls are TRBV2 and TRBJ2-2; D gene ambiguous. Per germline, CDR1 SNHLY and CDR2 FYNNEI. The CDR3 runs 13 residues. Trimming stripped 6 bases from V and 6 bases from J, with 11 bases between. For the CDR3, the DNA is TGTGCCAGCAGCCAGGCCCGTTCCGGGGAGCTGTTTTTT. Translated, it gives CASSQARSGELFF.

This clone was counted a single time. The junction shows a germline mismatch at one end, possibly a read error. V is TRBV19 and J is TRBJ2-6, with D unclear. Per germline, CDR1 LNHDA and CDR2 SQIVND (reference sequence). CDR3 length equals 15 residues. CDR3 sequence (DNA): TGTGCCAGTAGTAAGACGGTGCCGGGTGCCAACGGCCTGACTTTC. It is translated as CASSKTVPGANGLTF.

This clone was detected only once. Germline and junction disagree at one end, which may indicate a read error. The rearrangement links TRBV4-3 to TRBJ1-6; no firm D call. CDR1 LGHNA and CDR2 YSLEER come from the germline V gene. The CDR3 has 16 residues. CDR3 DNA sequence: TGCGCCAGCAGCCAAGATCGGACTCGGACGGGTTCAACCCTCCACTTT. This encodes CASSQDRTRTGSTLHF.

The chain combines TRBV19 with TRBJ1-1; 8 bases agree with TRBD1. The CDR3 is made up of 14 amino acids. Unmatched junction bases numbered 10, after V lost 7 bases and J lost 6 bases. Germline V gene lookup returns CDR1 LNHDA and CDR2 SQIVND (reference sequence). CDR3 protein: CASTPPGTGSEAFF. The CDR3, as DNA: TGTGCCAGTACCCCCCCCGGGACAGGTTCTGAAGCTTTCTTT.

The chain has TRBV5-1 and TRBJ1-3; TRBD1 is a possible D gene (5 bases). Between the trimmed V and J ends, which lost 0 bases and 0 bases, there was a span of 10 bases. Germline V gene lookup returns CDR1 SGHRS and CDR2 YFSETQ. The CDR3 is 16 residues long. The CDR3 reads CASSLAGAPSGNTIYF. In DNA form, the CDR3 reads TGCGCCAGCAGCTTGGCTGGGGCCCCCTCTGGAAACACCATATATTTT.

This clone was observed a handful of times. The chain is built from TRBV5-5 and TRBJ1-2; 8 bases are shared with TRBD1. The CDR3 covers 16 residues. The germline CDR1 and CDR2 sequences are SGHKS and YYEKEE (reference sequence). V was clipped by 0 bases and J by 2 bases; unmatched bases: 6. CDR3 bases: TGTGCCAGCAGCTTGGGGGGACAGGAAAAGAACTATGGCTACACCTTC. Amino acid sequence: CASSLGGQEKNYGYTF.

The rearrangement links TRBV29-1 to TRBJ1-2, with D possibly being TRBD1 (5 bases). The V gene lost 7 bases and the J gene lost 3 bases, with 9 bases spanning the gap. Looked up from germline, CDR1 is SQVTM and CDR2 is ANQGSEA. The length of the CDR3 is 11 residues. In DNA, the CDR3 is TGCAGCGCATGGGGGGACTATGGCTACACCTTC. Its protein is CSAWGDYGYTF.

This sequence joins TRBV28 and TRBJ1-2; D is unclear. Deletions cut 7 bases from V and 8 bases from J, with 14 bases between. Per germline, CDR1 MDHEN and CDR2 SYDVKM. The CDR3 totals 12 residues. CDR3 residues: CASTPTWIGYTF. CDR3 nucleotides: TGTGCCAGCACCCCGACATGGATCGGCTACACCTTC.

The J gene is TRBJ2-3, the V gene TRBV28; D unclear. V was pared by 5 bases and J by 9 bases, with 18 bases between. Germline CDR1 reads MDHEN; CDR2 reads SYDVKM. The CDR3 contains 14 residues. CDR3 loop: CASSGSEILRTQYF. CDR3 nucleotide sequence: TGTGCCAGCAGTGGGTCGGAAATCCTGAGGACGCAGTATTTT.

The rearrangement uses TRBV5-1 and TRBJ2-5, with 7 bases identical to TRBD2. Losses at the gene ends were 2 bases for V and 4 bases for J; bases not matched to a gene: 5. Per the germline V gene, CDR1 is SGHRS and CDR2 is YFSETQ. This CDR3 comprises 14 residues. This chain's CDR3 is CASSFGGGRETQYF. CDR3 nucleotides: TGCGCCAGCAGCTTTGGGGGAGGGCGAGAGACCCAGTACTTC.

The chain combines TRBV4-3 with TRBJ2-7, with 7 bases identical to TRBD1. The ends lost 1 base at V and 0 bases at J; junction bases unmatched: 3. This CDR3 has 15 amino acids. The V gene's germline CDR1 is LGHNA and CDR2 YSLEER. In nucleotides, the CDR3 is TGCGCCAGCAGCCAAGCAGGGGGTAGCTCCTACGAGCAGTACTTC. Protein product: CASSQAGGSSYEQYF.

This rearrangement joins TRBV7-8 to TRBJ1-1; D is uncertain. In germline, CDR1 is SGHVS, CDR2 FQNEAQ. The length of the CDR3 is 15 residues. With 5 bases removed from V and 6 bases from J, the gap between germline ends came to 19 bases. The CDR3 coding sequence is TGTGCCAGCAGCGCGCGTACGGATCAGGTAGCTGAAGCTTTCTTT. It yields the protein CASSARTDQVAEAFF.

V and J are TRBV19 and TRBJ2-3; weak D call: TRBD1 (6 bases). The ends were cut back, 5 bases at V and 0 bases at J, with 12 bases in the middle. Germline CDR1 reads LNHDA; CDR2 reads SQIVND (reference sequence). The CDR3 runs to 15 residues. In DNA, the CDR3 is TGTGCCAGTAGTCTGCCCGGACAGAGCACAGATACGCAGTATTTT. Its translation is CASSLPGQSTDTQYF.

This chain joins TRBV7-3 and TRBJ2-7, with 7 bases matching TRBD2. The CDR3 is 15 residues long. V trimming: 1 base; J trimming: 2 bases; junction bases outside the gene matches: 5. CDR1 SGHTA and CDR2 FQGTGA come from the germline V gene. CDR3 amino acids: CASSLMGGRAYEQYF. In nucleotides, the CDR3 is TGTGCCAGCAGCTTAATGGGTGGGAGGGCCTACGAGCAGTACTTC.

The chain has TRBV30 and TRBJ1-6; D not certain. The ends were cut back, 3 bases at V and 7 bases at J, with 13 bases in the middle. The CDR3 totals 14 residues. CDR1 is GTSNPN, CDR2 SVGIG, per germline (reference sequence). This chain's CDR3 is CAWRIGPGNSPLHF. The CDR3 nucleotides read TGTGCCTGGAGAATAGGACCGGGGAATTCACCCCTCCACTTT. The variable domain in full, completed from reference TRBV30 and TRBJ1-6, reads SQTIHQWPATLVQPVGSPLSLECTVEGTSNPNLYWYRQAAGRGLQLLFYSVGIGQISSEVPQNLSASRPQDRQFILSSKKLLLSDSGFYLCAWRIGPGNSPLHFGNGTRLTVT.

This chain links TRBV28 with TRBJ2-1, with D unclear. CDR3 length equals 15 residues. Germline loops: CDR1 MDHEN, CDR2 SYDVKM. V dropped 3 bases and J dropped 0 bases, with 9 bases sitting between them. The CDR3 DNA sequence: TGTGCCAGCAGTTTGCGACGGGTCTCCTACAATGAGCAGTTCTTC. It codes for CASSLRRVSYNEQFF.

The V gene is TRBV5-4, the J gene TRBJ2-7, with TRBD1 identical over 10 bases. In germline, CDR1 is SGHNT, CDR2 YYREEE (reference sequence). The V gene end was trimmed by 4 bases and the J gene end by 9 bases; junction bases not matched to a gene: 10. This CDR3 region has 14 residues. The CDR3 region is CASSRTGGHTPQYF. Here the CDR3 DNA reads TGTGCCAGCAGCCGGACAGGGGGTCATACGCCGCAGTACTTC.

The table lists this clone with a count of one. This chain joins TRBV29-1 and TRBJ1-2; D uncertain. The CDR3 spans 13 residues. Deletions cut 2 bases from V and 4 bases from J, with 11 bases between. Looked up from germline, CDR1 is SQVTM and CDR2 is ANQGSEA. The CDR3, as DNA: TGCAGCGTTGAAAGCGGGGAAGCCTATGGCTACACCTTC. Protein sequence: CSVESGEAYGYTF.

There are a few counts of this clone. The genes are TRBV5-1 and TRBJ2-7, with TRBD2 as a possible D gene (5 bases). The V gene lost 3 bases and the J gene lost 2 bases, with 12 bases spanning the gap. Germline CDR1 and CDR2: SGHRS and YFSETQ. The CDR3 totals 14 residues. Written as DNA, the CDR3 is TGCGCCAGCAGCTCGGAGGTTCGTGCCTACGAGCAGTACTTC. Its protein product is CASSSEVRAYEQYF. Based on the CDR3 plus reference TRBV5-1 and TRBJ2-7, the full variable domain is KAGVTQTPRYLIKTRGQQVTLSCSPISGHRSVSWYQQTPGQGLQFLFEYFSETQRNKGNFPGRFSGRQFSNSRSEMNVSTLELGDSALYLCASSSEVRAYEQYFGPGTRLTVT.

Worth noting for this clone: Other DNA sequences in this specimen translate into the identical CDR3. The chain is built from TRBV28 and TRBJ1-2; no clear D gene. The CDR3 covers 13 residues. Trimming removed 7 bases from V and 2 bases from J, with 11 bases in between. In germline, CDR1 is MDHEN, CDR2 SYDVKM. CDR3 nucleotide sequence: TGTGCCAGCACCCCAGGTGGGAACTATGGCTACACCTTC. This sequence encodes CASTPGGNYGYTF.

The chain couples TRBV21-1 to TRBJ2-5; the table assigns TRBD2, which was not confirmed against the DNA. TRBV21-1 is an annotated pseudogene. The CDR3 consists of 15 residues. CDR3 nucleotides: TGTGCCAGCAGCAAAGTGGACGGGGGGTCAGAGACCCAGTACTTC. This codes for CASSKVDGGSETQYF.

The V gene is TRBV20-1, the J gene TRBJ2-1; 11 bases match TRBD2. Germline V gene sequence: CDR1 DFQATT, CDR2 SNEGSKA (reference sequence). The CDR3 has 11 amino acids. The CDR3 here is CRGTSGNEQFF. DNA of the CDR3: TGCAGGGGGACTAGCGGAAATGAGCAGTTCTTC.

The chain recombines TRBV9 with TRBJ1-3; possible D gene TRBD1, 5 bases. V lost 0 bases and J 0 bases, leaving 10 bases between the germline ends. Germline CDR1 and CDR2: SGDLS and YYNGEE. This CDR3 is 16 amino acids long. The CDR3 sequence: CASSVGQGFSGNTIYF. The CDR3 DNA reads as TGTGCCAGCAGCGTAGGTCAGGGCTTCTCTGGAAACACCATATATTTT. Complete variable domain (other parts from reference TRBV9 and TRBJ1-3): DSGVTQTPKHLITATGQRVTLRCSPRSGDLSVYWYQQSLDQGLQFLIQYYNGEERAKGNILERFSAQQFPDLHSELNLSSLELGDSALYFCASSVGQGFSGNTIYFGEGSWLTVV.

CDR3: CASSLAFGSGNERGTTYEQYF. In nucleotides, the CDR3 is TGCGCCAGCAGCTTGGCCTTTGGTAGCGGTAACGAAAGAGGGACGACCTACGAGCAGTACTTC. The chain carries TRBV5-1 and TRBJ2-7; tentative D call: TRBD2 (6 bases). Germline V lookup: CDR1 SGHRS, CDR2 YFSETQ. The CDR3 has 21 residues. The ends were cut back, 0 bases at V and 2 bases at J, with 30 bases in the middle.

The chain's CDR3 is CASSYPGRYEQYF. The DNA of the CDR3 is TGTGCCAGCAGCTACCCCGGGAGATACGAGCAGTACTTC. The chain carries TRBV13 and TRBJ2-7, with D possibly TRBD2 on 6 matching bases. The V end was cut by 4 bases, the J end by 4 bases, with 11 bases between. Germline loops: CDR1 PRHDT, CDR2 FYEKMQ (reference sequence). CDR3 size: 13 residues.